The next 5 T cell receptor beta chains were all read from a single sample in a study of OX40 agonist ivuxolimab in advanced cancers. Only in-frame clones appear in the TCRdb table, and some are missing; sequencing was by immunoSEQ multiplex PCR. This sample carries about 79,000 clones, roughly nine tenths of them seen once, and the ten largest clones take 0.8% to 1%. The sample here was CD4+ or CD8+ T cells sorted from blood, taken in a trial of the OX40 agonist ivuxolimab. Every receptor here comes from an adult with an advanced solid tumor such as melanoma, head and neck, liver or kidney cancer.

The chain uses TRBV28 and TRBJ2-7; the match to TRBD1 covers 8 bases. The CDR3 totals 13 residues. Germline loops: CDR1 MDHEN, CDR2 SYDVKM. With 7 bases clipped from V and 2 bases from J, the junction kept 4 bases outside the gene matches. In nucleotides, the CDR3 is TGTGCCAGCACCCCGGGACAGGCCTACGAGCAGTACTTC. Amino acid sequence: CASTPGQAYEQYF. Looking up the rest from reference TRBV28 and TRBJ2-7 gives the full variable domain: DVKVTQSSRYLVKRTGEKVFLECVQDMDHENMFWYRQDPGLGLRLIYFSYDVKMKEKGDIPEGYSVSREKKERFSLILESASTNQTSMYLCASTPGQAYEQYFGPGTRLTVT.

V and J are TRBV19 and TRBJ2-5, with 11 bases matching TRBD1. The length of the CDR3 is 16 residues. V gave up 4 bases and J gave up 7 bases; unmatched junction bases: 11. The germline V gene encodes CDR1 LNHDA and CDR2 SQIVND (reference sequence). The chain's CDR3 is CASSRTGGETLATQYF. CDR3 in DNA: TGTGCCAGTAGTAGGACAGGGGGCGAGACGCTGGCGACCCAGTACTTC.

A word on this clone: This same CDR3 is encoded by further DNA sequences in the sample. CDR3 DNA sequence: TGTGCCAGCAGCTGGAGACAGGGGGAGAGCTACACCTTC. Protein product: CASSWRQGESYTF. The chain combines TRBV7-2 with TRBJ1-2; 9 positions agree with TRBD1. Germline values: CDR1 SGHTA, CDR2 FQGNSA. This CDR3 is built from 13 residues. V dropped 4 bases and J dropped 9; count of bases not matched to a gene: 6.

V gene TRBV4-2 combines with J gene TRBJ2-5; D possibly uses TRBD1 or TRBD2 (5 bases each). The ends were cut back, 4 bases at V and 3 bases at J, with 15 bases in the middle. This CDR3 is built from 15 residues. The germline gives CDR1 LGHNA, CDR2 YNFKEQ. The CDR3 DNA reads as TGTGCCAGCAGCCTCCAATGGAGAGGGGAAGAGACCCAGTACTTC. Translated: CASSLQWRGEETQYF.

Written as DNA, the CDR3 is TGTGCCAGCAGTTACTCGAGGCAGGGGGCGCAGGGCTACACCTTC. Protein sequence: CASSYSRQGAQGYTF. The gene calls are TRBV6-5 and TRBJ1-2; 8 bases fit TRBD1. Germline V gene lookup returns CDR1 MNHEY and CDR2 SVGAGI. The CDR3 contains 15 residues. The J segment lost 8 bases and the V segment lost 0 bases, leaving 8 bases of the junction unmatched.